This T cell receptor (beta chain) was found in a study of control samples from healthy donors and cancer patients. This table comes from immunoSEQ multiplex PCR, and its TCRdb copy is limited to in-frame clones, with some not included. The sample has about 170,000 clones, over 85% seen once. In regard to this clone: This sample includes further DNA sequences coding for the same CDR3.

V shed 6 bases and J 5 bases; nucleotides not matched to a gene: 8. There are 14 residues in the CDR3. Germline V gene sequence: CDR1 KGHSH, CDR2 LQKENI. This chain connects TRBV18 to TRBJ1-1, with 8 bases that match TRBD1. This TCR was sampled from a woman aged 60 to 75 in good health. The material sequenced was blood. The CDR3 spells CASSPGQGRTEAFF. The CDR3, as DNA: TGTGCCAGCTCTCCAGGACAGGGCCGAACTGAAGCTTTCTTT.